One sample yielded the 15 T cell receptor beta chains listed below, sequenced in a study of radiation and T cells in renal cell carcinoma. Generated by immunoSEQ multiplex PCR, the TCRdb table keeps only in-frame clones and is missing some. The data show fewer than 6,500 clones, approximately 71% seen once. Treatment specified: treatment-naive control, cytoreductive nephrectomy. The material sequenced was tumor tissue, taken from a patient whose treatment was nephrectomy without radiotherapy. Receptor source: a human donor with renal cell carcinoma.

The rearrangement links TRBV1 to TRBJ2-6; the table calls TRBD1, which could not be checked here. TRBV1 is listed as a pseudogene. CDR3 length: 15 amino acids. In DNA, the CDR3 is TGCACCAGCAGACGTGCACAAAGTCGGGCCAACGTCCTGACTTTC. It is translated as CTSRRAQSRANVLTF.

The V gene is TRBV19, the J gene TRBJ2-7, with a weak D call TRBD1 (6 bases). The V and J ends lost 4 bases and 2 bases respectively, with 12 bases between them. The CDR3 spans 14 residues. The germline gives CDR1 LNHDA, CDR2 SQIVND (reference sequence). The CDR3 spells CASSNPGTTYEQYF. The CDR3, as DNA: TGTGCCAGTAGTAACCCCGGGACAACCTACGAGCAGTACTTC.

J is TRBJ1-6 and V is TRBV30; TRBD1 might be the D (6 bases). Germline assignment: CDR1 GTSNPN and CDR2 SVGIG (reference sequence). There are 15 residues in the CDR3. Between the trimmed V and J ends, which lost 0 bases and 8 bases, there was a span of 14 bases. The CDR3 loop reads CAWSVGDRSYSPLHF. CDR3 sequence (DNA): TGTGCCTGGAGTGTAGGTGACAGGAGCTATTCACCCCTCCACTTT.

The sample holds a few counts of this clone. The chain is built from TRBV6-6 and TRBJ2-1; no firm D call. The CDR3 sequence is 13 residues long. V was trimmed by 2 bases and J by 6 bases, leaving 8 bases between them. CDR1 MNHNY and CDR2 SVGAGI come from the germline V gene (reference sequence). The CDR3 loop reads CASSYVSSNEQFF. The CDR3 DNA is TGTGCCAGCAGTTACGTTTCAAGCAATGAGCAGTTCTTC.

This clone was seen only a few times. The genes are TRBV6-6 and TRBJ2-1; possible D gene TRBD1, 5 bases. Per germline, CDR1 MNHNY and CDR2 SVGAGI (reference sequence). The CDR3 contains 13 residues. Trimming shortened V by 5 bases and J by 1 base, and 6 bases separated the two germline ends. CDR3 protein: CASSQGSYNEQFF. The CDR3 coding sequence is TGTGCCAGCAGTCAGGGTTCCTACAATGAGCAGTTCTTC.

The genes are TRBV21-1 and TRBJ2-5; the D call in the table, TRBD1, was not verified against the DNA. TRBV21-1 is reported as a pseudogene. The CDR3 has 18 amino acids. The CDR3 is CASSKAVLMAGKNETQYF. CDR3 DNA: TGTGCCAGCAGCAAAGCGGTCTTAATGGCAGGGAAGAATGAGACCCAGTACTTC.

This clone was counted a single time. This rearrangement joins TRBV19 to TRBJ2-1, with 16 bases matching TRBD2. Germline assignment: CDR1 LNHDA and CDR2 SQIVND (reference sequence). There are 16 residues in the CDR3. V dropped 7 bases and J dropped 5; count of bases not matched to a gene: 5. DNA for the CDR3: TGTGCCAGTACCGGGACTAGCGGGAGGGATCACAATGAGCAGTTCTTC. It translates to CASTGTSGRDHNEQFF.

This clone has more than one count but fewer than ten. The chain recombines TRBV27 with TRBJ2-7, with D possibly matching TRBD2 (7 bases). Germline V gene sequence: CDR1 MNHEY, CDR2 SMNVEV (reference sequence). Trimming removed 4 bases from V and 7 bases from J, with 14 bases in between. This CDR3 is 13 amino acids long. CDR3 sequence: CASSSGGPGEQYF. CDR3 in DNA: TGTGCCAGCAGTTCGGGGGGCCCAGGGGAGCAGTACTTC.

The chain uses TRBV6-6 and TRBJ1-3, with D possibly TRBD1 on 6 matching bases. The germline V gene has CDR1 MNHNY and CDR2 SVGAGI (reference sequence). Trimming pared 8 bases from V and 5 bases from J, leaving 10 bases between. CDR3 length: 12 amino acids. CDR3 coding DNA: TGTGCCAGCGGGGGGCAAAGAAACACCATATATTTT. Translation gives CASGGQRNTIYF.

The V call is TRBV4-2, the J call TRBJ2-1, with D perhaps matching TRBD1 or TRBD2 (5 bases each). Trimming left V 3 bases short and J 8 bases short, with 20 bases between. The CDR3 runs 16 residues. Germline V gene data show CDR1 as LGHNA and CDR2 as YNFKEQ. The DNA for the CDR3 is TGTGCCAGCAGCCAGGGACCACGGACGACCGGGGATGAGCAGTTCTTC. It is translated as CASSQGPRTTGDEQFF.

The chain uses TRBV30 and TRBJ1-5; weak D call: TRBD1 (5 bases). Trimming took 2 bases from V and 0 from J, leaving 8 bases between them. The CDR3 has 14 residues. Germline CDR1 and CDR2: GTSNPN and SVGIG (reference sequence). CDR3 sequence: CAWSWGNSNQPQHF. The CDR3 DNA reads TGTGCCTGGAGTTGGGGGAATAGCAATCAGCCCCAGCATTTT.

The rearrangement joins TRBV28 to TRBJ1-5, with a possible D match to TRBD1 (5 bases). Germline V gene data show CDR1 as MDHEN and CDR2 as SYDVKM. The CDR3 consists of 15 residues. Trimming shortened V by 6 bases and J by 4 bases, and 16 bases separated the two germline ends. The CDR3 bases are TGTGCCAGCAGACCCTCCGGGGGGAAGAATCAGCCCCAGCATTTT. It yields the protein CASRPSGGKNQPQHF.

The genes are TRBV29-1 and TRBJ2-1, with TRBD2 matching 9 bases. With 4 bases clipped from V and 0 bases from J, the junction kept 13 bases outside the gene matches. The V gene's germline CDR1 is SQVTM and CDR2 ANQGSEA. This CDR3 has 18 residues. The CDR3, as DNA: TGCAGCGTTGCACCCCTAGCGGGAACGGTGGCCTCCTACAATGAGCAGTTCTTC. As protein: CSVAPLAGTVASYNEQFF.

The chain combines TRBV7-6 with TRBJ2-7; TRBD1 agrees at 7 bases. V gave up 5 bases and J gave up 0 bases; unmatched junction bases: 10. Germline CDR1 and CDR2: SGHVS and FNYEAQ. This CDR3 comprises 16 residues. The CDR3: CASSGRQGISSYEQYF. The CDR3 DNA reads TGTGCCAGCAGCGGACGACAGGGTATAAGCTCCTACGAGCAGTACTTC.

V usage is TRBV29-1 and J usage is TRBJ2-3, with D possibly matching TRBD2 (6 bases). Germline CDR1 reads SQVTM; CDR2 reads ANQGSEA. V gave up 3 bases and J gave up 6 bases, with 16 bases separating them. The CDR3 runs 14 residues. The CDR3: CSVDRGGGLDTQYF. CDR3 sequence (DNA): TGCAGCGTTGATCGGGGAGGAGGGTTGGATACGCAGTATTTT.